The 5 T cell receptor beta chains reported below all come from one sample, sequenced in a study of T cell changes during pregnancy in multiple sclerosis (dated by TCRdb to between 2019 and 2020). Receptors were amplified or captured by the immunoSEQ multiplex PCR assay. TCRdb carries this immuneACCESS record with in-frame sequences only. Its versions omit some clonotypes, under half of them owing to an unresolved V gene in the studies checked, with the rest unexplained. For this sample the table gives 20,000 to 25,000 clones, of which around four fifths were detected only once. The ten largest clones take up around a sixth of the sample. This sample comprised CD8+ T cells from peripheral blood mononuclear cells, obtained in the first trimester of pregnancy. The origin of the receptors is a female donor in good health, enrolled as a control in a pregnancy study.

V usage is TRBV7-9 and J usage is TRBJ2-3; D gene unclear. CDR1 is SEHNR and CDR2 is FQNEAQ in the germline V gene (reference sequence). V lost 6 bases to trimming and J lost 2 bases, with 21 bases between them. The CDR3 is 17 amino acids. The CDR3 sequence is CASSHKRDGSTTDTQYF. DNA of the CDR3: TGTGCCAGCAGTCACAAGCGCGACGGGTCTACCACAGATACGCAGTATTTT.

The CDR3 region is CASSGGRVKDTQYF. The CDR3 region has the DNA TGTGCCAGCAGCGGGGGGCGGGTAAAAGATACGCAGTATTTT. The V gene is TRBV9, the J gene TRBJ2-3, with a possible D match to TRBD1 (6 bases). Germline values: CDR1 SGDLS, CDR2 YYNGEE. Trimming removed 3 bases at V and 5 bases at J, with 13 bases between. This CDR3 comprises 14 residues.

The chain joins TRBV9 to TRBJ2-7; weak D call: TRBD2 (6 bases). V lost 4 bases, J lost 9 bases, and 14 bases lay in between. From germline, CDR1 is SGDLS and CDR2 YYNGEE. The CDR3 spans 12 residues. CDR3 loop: CASSSRGSAQYF. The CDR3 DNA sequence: TGTGCCAGCAGCTCCCGGGGGTCGGCGCAGTACTTC.

As DNA, the CDR3 is TGCGCCAGCAGCCGGCGGTTGACCCCCAGGGGAATGAACACTGAAGCTTTCTTT. Its protein is CASSRRLTPRGMNTEAFF. The rearrangement joins TRBV4-3 to TRBJ1-1, with D perhaps TRBD1 (6 bases). Germline CDR1 LGHNA, CDR2 YSLEER. The CDR3 is 18 residues long. V lost 4 bases and J lost 0, with 21 bases in between.

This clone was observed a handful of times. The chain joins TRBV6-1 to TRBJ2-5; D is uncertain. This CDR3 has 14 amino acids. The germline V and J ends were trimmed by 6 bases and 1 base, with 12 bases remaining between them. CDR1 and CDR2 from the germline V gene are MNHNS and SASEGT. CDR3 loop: CASSPDTVQETQYF. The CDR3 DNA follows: TGTGCCAGCAGCCCCGACACGGTCCAAGAGACCCAGTACTTC.